What follows are 27 T cell receptor beta chains derived from one specimen sequenced in a study of cytotoxic CD8 clonotypes in ibrutinib-treated CLL. Some clones are missing from TCRdb's copy, which holds only in-frame ones; the method was immunoSEQ multiplex PCR. The data show roughly 150,000 clones, about 88% seen once. The source material was PBMCs, sampled at disease progression, from a patient treated with ibrutinib. Every receptor here comes from a human donor with chronic lymphocytic leukemia.

The chain recombines TRBV29-1 with TRBJ1-1; possible D gene TRBD1, 5 bases. This CDR3 is 14 amino acids long. Trimming took off 0 bases at V and 4 bases at J, with 12 bases between the two ends. Per germline, CDR1 SQVTM and CDR2 ANQGSEA. In DNA form, the CDR3 reads TGCAGCGTTGAAGATCTGGGGGAGGTCACTGAAGCTTTCTTT. It yields the protein CSVEDLGEVTEAFF.

This clone has more than one count but fewer than ten. This sequence joins TRBV5-1 and TRBJ1-1; D is ambiguous. Germline CDR1 is SGHRS and CDR2 is YFSETQ. V gave up 4 bases and J gave up 3 bases, with 13 bases separating them. This CDR3 contains 14 residues. CDR3 DNA sequence: TGCGCCAGCAGCAGCGGCTGGAGGGACACTGAAGCTTTCTTT. Protein sequence: CASSSGWRDTEAFF.

This clone was recorded a few times. A read error may produce the germline difference seen at one junction end. The chain recombines TRBV7-2 with TRBJ2-4; D call uncertain. This CDR3 has 12 amino acids. CDR1 SGHTA and CDR2 FQGNSA come from the germline V gene. The CDR3 spells CASSLAVNTQYF. CDR3 nucleotide sequence: TGTGCCAGCAGCTTAGCGGTCAACACTCAGTACTTC.

The sample holds a few counts of this clone. The chain combines TRBV5-1 with TRBJ2-1, with D uncertain. The CDR3 has 14 amino acids. The germline V gene has CDR1 SGHRS and CDR2 YFSETQ. V dropped 2 bases and J dropped 9 bases, with 15 bases sitting between them. CDR3 sequence reads: CASSFERRTTEQFF. CDR3 sequence (DNA): TGCGCCAGCAGCTTCGAACGACGAACAACTGAGCAGTTCTTC.

The chain couples TRBV28 to TRBJ1-5; no reliable D call. Germline V gene data show CDR1 as MDHEN and CDR2 as SYDVKM. Between the trimmed V and J ends, which lost 2 bases and 7 bases, there was a span of 6 bases. The length of the CDR3 is 12 residues. The CDR3 reads CASSLPGQPQHF. CDR3 nucleotides: TGTGCCAGCAGTTTACCGGGGCAGCCCCAGCATTTT.

A single count supports this clone. V usage is TRBV7-2 and J usage is TRBJ2-1; 10 positions agree with TRBD1. Germline assignment: CDR1 SGHTA and CDR2 FQGNSA. This CDR3 spans 15 amino acids. The V and J ends lost 3 bases and 4 bases, in that order; junction bases with no gene match: 3. The chain's CDR3 is CASSLGQGFYNEQFF. The CDR3 nucleotides are TGTGCCAGCAGCTTGGGACAGGGGTTTTACAATGAGCAGTTCTTC.

V usage is TRBV5-4 and J usage is TRBJ2-5, with D hard to call. CDR3 size: 14 residues. Germline CDR1 SGHNT, CDR2 YYREEE (reference sequence). V shed 0 bases and J shed 1 base, with 7 bases lying between them. The CDR3 DNA is TGTGCCAGCAGCTTGGGGTCAGCCCAAGAGACCCAGTACTTC. This sequence encodes CASSLGSAQETQYF.

The J gene is TRBJ2-1, the V gene TRBV29-1, with D maybe TRBD2 (6 bases). The CDR3 contains 13 residues. The V end lost 8 bases, the J end lost 4 bases, and 15 bases lay between the germline ends. CDR1 SQVTM and CDR2 ANQGSEA come from the germline V gene. The CDR3 sequence: CSYPRAGYNEQFF. CDR3 DNA: TGCAGCTATCCAAGGGCGGGGTACAATGAGCAGTTCTTC.

The chain employs TRBV27 and TRBJ2-1, with 10 bases matching TRBD2. V lost 6 bases and J lost 2; bases outside the gene matches: 4. The germline V gene has CDR1 MNHEY and CDR2 SMNVEV (reference sequence). The CDR3 covers 15 residues. The CDR3 DNA reads as TGTGCCAGCAGACCCGGGACTAGCGCCTACAATGAGCAGTTCTTC. It codes for CASRPGTSAYNEQFF.

This rearrangement joins TRBV10-1 to TRBJ2-7; TRBD1 might be the D (6 bases). V dropped 7 bases and J dropped 2 bases, with 24 bases sitting between them. Germline CDR1 is WNHNN and CDR2 is SYGVQD (reference sequence). The CDR3 totals 17 residues. CDR3: CASNDRGGNRWTYEQYF. The CDR3 DNA sequence: TGCGCCAGCAATGACCGAGGGGGTAACAGGTGGACCTACGAGCAGTACTTC.

The V and J genes are TRBV9 and TRBJ2-3; TRBD2 matches at 8 bases. The CDR3 length is 18 residues. Trimming at V came to 1 base and at J to 3 bases, leaving 13 bases not matched to a gene. Germline V lookup: CDR1 SGDLS, CDR2 YYNGEE. CDR3 sequence reads: CASSVKSSGIEKTDTQYF. The DNA of the CDR3 is TGTGCCAGCAGCGTAAAGAGTAGCGGGATAGAAAAAACAGATACGCAGTATTTT.

This chain uses TRBV27 with TRBJ2-7, with TRBD2 identical over 9 bases. The CDR3 covers 13 residues. The V gene's germline CDR1 is MNHEY and CDR2 SMNVEV (reference sequence). Losses at the gene ends were 0 bases for V and 6 bases for J; bases not matched to a gene: 0. The CDR3 DNA reads TGTGCCAGCAGTTTATCTAGCGGGAGCGAGCAGTACTTC. Its protein product is CASSLSSGSEQYF.

This chain joins TRBV12-5 and TRBJ2-5; D might be TRBD1 or TRBD2, each matching 5 bases. The germline V gene has CDR1 LGHNT and CDR2 FRNRAP. Trimming pared 4 bases from V and 7 bases from J, leaving 7 bases between. This CDR3 comprises 11 residues. DNA of the CDR3: TGTGCTAGTGGTTGGGACGGGACCCAGTACTTC. As protein: CASGWDGTQYF.

The chain couples TRBV10-3 to TRBJ1-2; D is ambiguous. CDR3 length: 14 residues. Germline V CDR1 and CDR2: ENHRY, SYGVKD. Trimming shortened V by 0 bases and J by 4 bases, and 9 bases separated the two germline ends. CDR3 DNA sequence: TGTGCCATCAGTGAGTCAACCGGGAGCTATGGCTACACCTTC. This translates into CAISESTGSYGYTF.

The genes are TRBV11-1 and TRBJ2-7; 12 bases align to TRBD2. Germline loops: CDR1 SGHAT, CDR2 FQDESV (reference sequence). V was pared by 3 bases and J by 4 bases, with 4 bases of the junction left unmatched. The CDR3 runs to 15 residues. The CDR3: CASSFLTSGSYEQYF. For the CDR3, the DNA is TGTGCCAGCAGCTTCCTGACTAGCGGGAGTTACGAGCAGTACTTC.

The rearrangement uses TRBV18 and TRBJ1-4; no clear D. CDR3 size: 15 residues. Germline V gives CDR1 KGHSH, CDR2 LQKENI. Between the trimmed V and J ends, which lost 1 base and 5 bases, there was a span of 11 bases. The chain's CDR3 is CASSPQGPENEKLFF. The CDR3 DNA reads as TGTGCCAGCTCACCACAGGGTCCAGAGAATGAAAAACTGTTTTTT.

The chain employs TRBV5-1 and TRBJ2-7, with a possible D match to TRBD1 (6 bases). The germline CDR1 and CDR2 sequences are SGHRS and YFSETQ. The V end lost 4 bases, the J end lost 0 bases, and 17 bases lay between the germline ends. The CDR3 has 16 amino acids. The CDR3 sequence is CASSARTGPNSYEQYF. The DNA for the CDR3 is TGCGCCAGCAGCGCGCGTACAGGGCCCAACTCCTACGAGCAGTACTTC.

The chain combines TRBV30 with TRBJ2-3; 7 positions match TRBD1. Germline CDR1 GTSNPN, CDR2 SVGIG (reference sequence). The CDR3 contains 14 residues. V dropped 3 bases and J dropped 5; count of bases not matched to a gene: 8. DNA of the CDR3: TGTGCCTGGAGCAAGGACAGGCCCGGAGATACGCAGTATTTT. Its translation: CAWSKDRPGDTQYF.

The CDR3 reads CAWSRGAEYTEAFF. CDR3 nucleotide sequence: TGTGCCTGGAGCAGGGGGGCTGAATACACTGAAGCTTTCTTT. The chain is built from TRBV30 and TRBJ1-1; 7 bases agree with TRBD1. Germline CDR1 is GTSNPN and CDR2 is SVGIG (reference sequence). This CDR3 has 14 amino acids. After removal of 3 bases from V and 3 bases from J, the junction contained 7 bases not matched to a gene.

The rearrangement links TRBV28 to TRBJ2-3; D call uncertain. The CDR3 is 12 residues long. Looked up from germline, CDR1 is MDHEN and CDR2 is SYDVKM. Trimming took off 4 bases at V and 0 bases at J, with 2 bases between the two ends. The CDR3 bases are TGTGCCAGCAGTTATAGCACAGATACGCAGTATTTT. It codes for CASSYSTDTQYF.

The CDR3 DNA follows: TGTGCCAGCAGTCTTTGGACAGGGGGCTACACTGAAGCTTTCTTT. This gives the protein CASSLWTGGYTEAFF. The chain recombines TRBV28 with TRBJ1-1; TRBD1 agrees at 11 bases. The CDR3 extends over 15 amino acids. J lost 3 bases, V lost 5 bases, and 5 bases had no gene match. Germline lookup yields CDR1 MDHEN and CDR2 SYDVKM.

This chain uses TRBV5-1 with TRBJ2-3; D gene uncertain. The CDR3 sequence is 15 residues long. V was trimmed by 3 bases and J by 1 base, leaving 12 bases between them. Germline CDR1 and CDR2: SGHRS and YFSETQ. The CDR3 reads CASSSRHLRTDTQYF. CDR3 nucleotide sequence: TGCGCCAGCAGCTCCCGACACCTACGCACAGATACGCAGTATTTT.

This chain joins TRBV27 and TRBJ2-2; tentative D call: TRBD1 (6 bases). The CDR3 length is 15 residues. V was pared by 4 bases and J by 5 bases, with 14 bases between. CDR1 and CDR2 from the germline V gene are MNHEY and SMNVEV (reference sequence). CDR3 protein: CASSSTGSVTGELFF. CDR3 nucleotide sequence: TGTGCCAGCAGTTCCACAGGGTCGGTGACCGGGGAGCTGTTTTTT.

The V call is TRBV5-1, the J call TRBJ1-2; a weak D match, TRBD1 (5 bases). Germline CDR1 SGHRS, CDR2 YFSETQ. The V end was cut by 0 bases, the J end by 3 bases, with 9 bases between. CDR3 size: 14 residues. The CDR3: CASSLEGNDYGYTF. For the CDR3, the DNA is TGCGCCAGCAGCTTGGAGGGGAACGACTATGGCTACACCTTC.

This clone has just one count. This rearrangement joins TRBV5-1 to TRBJ2-5; possible D gene TRBD1, 5 bases. V dropped 0 bases and J dropped 4 bases, with 13 bases sitting between them. This CDR3 has 15 residues. Germline V gives CDR1 SGHRS, CDR2 YFSETQ. CDR3 bases: TGCGCCAGCAGCTTGGCCGACAGAAATATAGAGACCCAGTACTTC. The encoded protein is CASSLADRNIETQYF. Based on the CDR3 plus reference TRBV5-1 and TRBJ2-5, the full variable domain is KAGVTQTPRYLIKTRGQQVTLSCSPISGHRSVSWYQQTPGQGLQFLFEYFSETQRNKGNFPGRFSGRQFSNSRSEMNVSTLELGDSALYLCASSLADRNIETQYFGPGTRLLVL.

The chain joins TRBV6-1 to TRBJ2-1, with TRBD1 identical over 8 bases. The CDR3 runs 13 residues. The germline V gene has CDR1 MNHNS and CDR2 SASEGT. The V segment lost 6 bases and the J segment 11 bases; nucleotides outside the gene matches: 9. The DNA of the CDR3 is TGTGCCAGCAGAAGACAGGGGCCGGGTCAGCAGTTCTTC. The encoded protein is CASRRQGPGQQFF.

CDR3 in DNA: TGTGCCAGCAGCTCGACAGGGGGTCAGAATCAGCCCCAGCATTTT. Its protein is CASSSTGGQNQPQHF. The rearrangement uses TRBV7-6 and TRBJ1-5; 9 positions agree with TRBD1. Germline V CDR1 and CDR2: SGHVS, FNYEAQ. Trimming removed 4 bases from V and 4 bases from J; junction bases left unmatched: 5. The CDR3 consists of 15 residues.